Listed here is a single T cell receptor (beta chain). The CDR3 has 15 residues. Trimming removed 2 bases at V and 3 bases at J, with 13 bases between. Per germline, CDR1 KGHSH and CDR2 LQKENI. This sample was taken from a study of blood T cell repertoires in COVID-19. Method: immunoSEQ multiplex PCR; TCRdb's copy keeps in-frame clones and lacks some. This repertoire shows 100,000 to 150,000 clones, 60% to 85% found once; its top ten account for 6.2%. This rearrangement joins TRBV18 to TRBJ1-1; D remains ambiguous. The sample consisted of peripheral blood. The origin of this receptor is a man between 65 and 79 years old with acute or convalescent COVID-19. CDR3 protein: CASSPIPGAYTEAFF. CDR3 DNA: TGTGCCAGCTCACCAATCCCGGGAGCGTACACTGAAGCTTTCTTT.